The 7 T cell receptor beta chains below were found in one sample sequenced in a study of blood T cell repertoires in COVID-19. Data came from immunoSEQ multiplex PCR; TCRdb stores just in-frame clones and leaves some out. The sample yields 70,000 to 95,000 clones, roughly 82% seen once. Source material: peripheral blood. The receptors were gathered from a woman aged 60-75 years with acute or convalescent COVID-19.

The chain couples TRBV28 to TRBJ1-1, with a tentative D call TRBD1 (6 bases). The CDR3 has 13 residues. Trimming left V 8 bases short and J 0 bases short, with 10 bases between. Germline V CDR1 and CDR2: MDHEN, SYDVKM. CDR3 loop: CASLDRMNTEAFF. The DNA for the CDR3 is TGTGCCAGCTTGGACAGAATGAACACTGAAGCTTTCTTT.

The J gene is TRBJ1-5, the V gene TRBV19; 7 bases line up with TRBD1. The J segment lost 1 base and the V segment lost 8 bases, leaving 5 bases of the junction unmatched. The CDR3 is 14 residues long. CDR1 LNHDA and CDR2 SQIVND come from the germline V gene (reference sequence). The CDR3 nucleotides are TGTGCCAGTGCCGGGACAGTGAGCAATCAGCCCCAGCATTTT. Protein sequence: CASAGTVSNQPQHF.

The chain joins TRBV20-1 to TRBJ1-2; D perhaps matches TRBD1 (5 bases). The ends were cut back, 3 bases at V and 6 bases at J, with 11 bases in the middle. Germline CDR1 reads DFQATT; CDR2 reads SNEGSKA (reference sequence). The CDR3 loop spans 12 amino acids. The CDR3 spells CSASRQRDGYTF. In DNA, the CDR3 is TGCAGTGCTAGTAGACAGAGAGATGGCTACACCTTC.

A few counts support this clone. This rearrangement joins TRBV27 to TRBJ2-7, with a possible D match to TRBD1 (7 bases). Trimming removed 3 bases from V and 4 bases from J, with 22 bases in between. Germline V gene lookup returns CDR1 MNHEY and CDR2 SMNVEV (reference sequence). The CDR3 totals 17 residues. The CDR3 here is CASSLAGSRTGAYEQYF. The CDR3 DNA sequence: TGTGCCAGCAGTTTGGCGGGATCCAGGACAGGAGCGTACGAGCAGTACTTC.

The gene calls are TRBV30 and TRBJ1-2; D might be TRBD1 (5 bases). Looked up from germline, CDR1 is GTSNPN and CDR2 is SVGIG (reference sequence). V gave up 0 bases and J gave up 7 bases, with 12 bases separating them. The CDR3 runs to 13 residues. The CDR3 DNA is TGTGCCTGGAGTGTACTGGCAGGGTCTGGCTACACCTTC. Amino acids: CAWSVLAGSGYTF.

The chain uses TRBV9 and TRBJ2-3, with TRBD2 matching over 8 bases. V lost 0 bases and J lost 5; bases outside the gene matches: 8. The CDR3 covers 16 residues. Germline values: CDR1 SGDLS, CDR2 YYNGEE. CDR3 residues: CASSVGSGGVGDTQYF. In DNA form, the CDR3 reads TGTGCCAGCAGCGTAGGGTCCGGGGGGGTAGGAGATACGCAGTATTTT.

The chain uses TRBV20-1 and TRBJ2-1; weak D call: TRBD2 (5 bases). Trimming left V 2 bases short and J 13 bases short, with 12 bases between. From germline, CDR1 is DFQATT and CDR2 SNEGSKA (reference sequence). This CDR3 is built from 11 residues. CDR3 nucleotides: TGCAGTGCTAGAAGGACTGGCCCCCAGTTCTTC. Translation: CSARRTGPQFF.